This is a list of T cell receptor beta chains from one sample in a study of regulatory T cells in long-lasting Graves disease. Each CDR3 protein is one row after TCRdb ran MiXCR on the multiplex PCR reads. The table shows 400,000 to 500,000 distinct CDR3 sequences, with 14% to 15% occurring only once. The same specimen was also included in a second study, on T cells in Graves' hyperthyroidism and ophthalmopathy.

Here the sequenced sample was peripheral blood mononuclear cells (PBMCs), taken at new diagnosis, from a patient treated with antithyroid drugs. These receptors were obtained from a woman in her twenties or thirties with Graves disease. Both conserved end residues are part of each CDR3. A D gene is named only where the DNA matches it firmly. Clone sizes are given selectively: once, few, many, or a class where the clone is expanded.

size: .; V: TRBV2; D: TRBD1; J: TRBJ1-6; CDR3: CASSPAGTGIPPLHF
size: few; V: TRBV30; D: .; J: TRBJ2-7; CDR3: CAWTSSTLEQYF
size: few; V: TRBV19; D: TRBD1; J: TRBJ1-2; CDR3: CASSIRGQGARSYGYTF
size: few; V: TRBV4-2; D: .; J: TRBJ2-3; CDR3: CASSQVSGGAISTDTQYF
size: many; V: TRBV7-3; D: TRBD1; J: TRBJ2-1; CDR3: CASGRGQANNEQFF
size: many; V: TRBV2; D: TRBD2; J: TRBJ2-5; CDR3: CASIREAGGKQETQYF
size: few; V: TRBV19; D: TRBD2; J: TRBJ2-1; CDR3: CASSFGGSGYEQFF
size: many; V: TRBV6-1; D: .; J: TRBJ1-4; CDR3: CASSPTTGSPNEKLFF
size: many; V: TRBV5-1; D: .; J: TRBJ1-1; CDR3: CASSTGRTENTEAFF
size: .; V: TRBV19; D: .; J: TRBJ2-5; CDR3: CASSRMVDYQETQYF
size: .; V: TRBV6-2/TRBV6-3; D: .; J: TRBJ1-1; CDR3: CASRLIEEPLGSTEAFF
size: many; V: TRBV27; D: .; J: TRBJ1-6; CDR3: CASSSTDRINNSPLHF
size: many; V: TRBV2; D: .; J: TRBJ2-7; CDR3: CASTQGADYEQYF
size: many; V: TRBV28; D: .; J: TRBJ1-5; CDR3: CASSLGLGNQPQHF
size: .; V: TRBV20-1; D: TRBD2; J: TRBJ2-5; CDR3: CSARFSGRARETQYF
size: .; V: TRBV9; D: TRBD1; J: TRBJ1-2; CDR3: CASSLRTGGYTF
size: few; V: TRBV30; D: TRBD1; J: TRBJ1-4; CDR3: CAWTRDRAGKLFF
size: many; V: TRBV2; D: TRBD2; J: TRBJ2-1; CDR3: CASSQTSGAGSEQFF
size: .; V: TRBV7-2; D: .; J: TRBJ2-2; CDR3: CASSLARELFF
size: .; V: TRBV5-1; D: .; J: TRBJ2-2; CDR3: CASSLLGARVDTGELFF
size: .; V: TRBV20-1; D: .; J: TRBJ1-2; CDR3: CSARTSELNYGYTF
size: few; V: TRBV25-1; D: TRBD2; J: TRBJ2-1; CDR3: CASSELGAGGPRGSYNEQFF
size: few; V: TRBV18; D: TRBD1; J: TRBJ2-7; CDR3: CASSPLGDRSYEQYF
size: many; V: TRBV20-1; D: .; J: TRBJ2-3; CDR3: CSASPRGRTDTQYF
size: .; V: TRBV20-1; D: TRBD2; J: TRBJ2-1; CDR3: CSASPSGVEQFF
size: many; V: TRBV7-3; D: .; J: TRBJ2-1; CDR3: CASSLIWSAGYSEQFF
size: few; V: TRBV6-5; D: .; J: TRBJ2-2; CDR3: CASSYPLGGSGDTGELFF
size: many; V: TRBV2; D: TRBD2; J: TRBJ2-3; CDR3: CASSEALRLAASTDTQYF
size: many; V: TRBV12-3/TRBV12-4; D: TRBD1; J: TRBJ1-5; CDR3: CASSVFGTVGNQPQHF
size: .; V: TRBV6-1; D: .; J: TRBJ1-2; CDR3: CASSEARQANYGYTF
size: .; V: TRBV12-3/TRBV12-4; D: TRBD1; J: TRBJ2-2; CDR3: CASSPTGGRSTGELFF
size: few; V: TRBV10-3; D: .; J: TRBJ2-5; CDR3: CAISGAWRTALGAGETQYF
size: many; V: TRBV11-3; D: .; J: TRBJ2-7; CDR3: CASSLTHGSYEQYF
size: few; V: TRBV4-1; D: TRBD2; J: TRBJ2-1; CDR3: CASSQGGLDEQFF
size: many; V: TRBV12-3/TRBV12-4; D: .; J: TRBJ1-2; CDR3: CASSSGVRAGGYTF
size: few; V: TRBV12-3/TRBV12-4; D: .; J: TRBJ2-3; CDR3: CASSDSAGFSDTQYF
size: .; V: TRBV10-2; D: TRBD2; J: TRBJ2-3; CDR3: CATLQLAGVPDTQYF
size: .; V: TRBV20-1; D: .; J: TRBJ2-3; CDR3: CSAMEGGRAQYF
size: many; V: TRBV6-5; D: .; J: TRBJ1-1; CDR3: CASSYSGVLNRGTEAFF
size: few; V: TRBV12-5; D: .; J: TRBJ1-1; CDR3: CASGSRVGTEAFF
size: few; V: TRBV24-1; D: .; J: TRBJ2-5; CDR3: CATSLGGYQETQYF
size: many; V: TRBV2; D: .; J: TRBJ1-2; CDR3: CASRPLGGYTF
size: many; V: TRBV12-3/TRBV12-4; D: .; J: TRBJ1-6; CDR3: CASRHQGGGSYNSPLHF
size: many; V: TRBV27; D: TRBD1; J: TRBJ2-4; CDR3: CASSLWRGMGTGEGGQAIQYF
size: few; V: TRBV24-1; D: .; J: TRBJ2-5; CDR3: CATRPSGLGQTQYF
size: many; V: TRBV27; D: .; J: TRBJ2-1; CDR3: CASSLWNEQFF
size: .; V: TRBV18; D: TRBD1; J: TRBJ2-6; CDR3: CASSHRDRVGANVLTF
size: many; V: TRBV28; D: .; J: TRBJ2-1; CDR3: CASSLLISGLLSGEQFF
size: many; V: TRBV6-1; D: TRBD1; J: TRBJ1-1; CDR3: CASRQGATEAFF
size: .; V: TRBV20-1; D: .; J: TRBJ2-7; CDR3: CSAPWSVPAYEQYF
size: .; V: TRBV24-1; D: .; J: TRBJ2-2; CDR3: CATSELGPTNTGELFF
size: many; V: TRBV20-1; D: .; J: TRBJ2-7; CDR3: CSASSNEQYF
size: many; V: TRBV5-1; D: .; J: TRBJ2-5; CDR3: CASSLESKEETQYF
size: .; V: TRBV5-1; D: TRBD2; J: TRBJ2-1; CDR3: CASSFSPGLAGGDNEQFF
size: few; V: TRBV18; D: .; J: TRBJ2-1; CDR3: CASSPPQGEQFF
size: .; V: TRBV5-1; D: .; J: TRBJ1-6; CDR3: CASSWDNSPLHF
size: few; V: TRBV6-1; D: .; J: TRBJ1-4; CDR3: CASRPTGGNEKLFF
size: many; V: TRBV13; D: TRBD1; J: TRBJ1-1; CDR3: CASSERRQGARTEAFF
size: many; V: TRBV12-3/TRBV12-4; D: .; J: TRBJ2-2; CDR3: CASTLRGSGELFF